The source of this T cell receptor (beta chain) is a study of cytomegalovirus exposure and HLA in healthy donors (dated by TCRdb to the late 2010s). Background on the whole study: According to an earlier analysis of 450 to 650 of the donors, 150 million to 200 million T cells yielded approximately 120 million unique TCR beta sequences and 250 to 350 Gb of sequence data. To predict cytomegalovirus infection status, the study combined high-throughput TCR immunosequencing, statistical association of individual TCRs with disease status, and machine learning. The genetic ancestry cluster associated with self-reported Caucasian donors included 65% to 90% of the 300 to 450 genotyped donors. The study aimed to test whether signatures of past pathogen exposure could be identified by cataloging public T cell receptors. Alongside the repertoire data, information on donor age, sex, ethnicity and CMV serostatus was compiled. Among about 370 genotyped donors of the cohort, an average of around 250,000 unique TCR beta nucleotide sequences was sequenced per donor, of which 15% to 20% were non-productive. Rather than using new phenotypic data, the later analysis identified candidate immune exposures from TCR beta sequences and from how often those sequences occurred across donors. Class I and class II HLA loci were covered by the typing at four-digit resolution. The study profiled the T cell repertoires of 500 to 800 subjects by immunosequencing and related them to cytomegalovirus serostatus. An early release covering 500 to 750 HLA-typed donors comprised about 290 gigabases of sequencing data and 85 million or so unique TCR sequences. Because of strong linkage in the cohort, roughly five DR-DQ haplotypes were treated as single units for association and clustering. A later analysis re-analyzed previously published TCR beta repertoires from roughly 630 donors and added high-resolution HLA genotyping to study TCR occurrence patterns. Genome-wide SNP genotypes for about 65% of the roughly 670 donors were used in a later genetic analysis, which treated that subset as a discovery cohort. Along with the approximately 600-subject first cohort, a separate validation cohort of over 90 different subjects was used. Every repertoire in the discovery cohort had been generated on one and the same sequencing platform. Typing coverage varied by locus: roughly 620-640 donors for A, B, C, DRB1 and DQB1; about 520 for DQA1; 606 for DPA1; approximately 490 for DPB1. To decide whether each TCR beta V gene segment behaved as functional or pseudogenic, an earlier analysis of 587 of the donors relied on high-throughput TCR beta sequencing.

The CDR3 starts with the cysteine, ends with the phenylalanine, and has 12 residues. The read is trimmed to its CDR3 DNA, 36 bases read in frame from base 1. The germline V gene (reference sequence) yields SEHNR for CDR1 and FQNEAQ for CDR2. Broader findings and caveats from the paper: When HLA alleles, especially DR and DQ, strongly co-occurred, TCR associations were difficult to assign to individual alleles. The authors suggested that the approach could potentially be generalized to other disease states and immunological phenotypes. A later analysis reported that several top co-occurrence clusters appeared linked to parvovirus B19, influenza, CMV and Epstein-Barr virus. At a false discovery rate of 0.05, a later analysis linked 16,000 or so TCR beta sequences to specific HLA alleles. The only immune exposure information available for the cohort was CMV serostatus. The 87-base-pair reads could not distinguish some IMGT-functional V segments, including TRBV6-2 and TRBV6-3, so those segments were excluded. V-gene and J-gene trimming of TCR beta chains was associated with a missense DCLRE1C variant in a later genetic analysis, and the association was replicated in an independent cohort. Roughly uniform sequencing depth across donors was assumed in presence/absence analyses, although this assumption may not hold. In this cohort, only TCR beta chains were sequenced, and detectable features were limited by the absence of alpha or paired-chain data. A group of highly shared sequence variants was considered likely to be a technical artifact of the sequencing pipeline. In a later genetic analysis, fewer N-insertions in productive TCRs were reported among donors in an Asian-associated ancestry cluster than the 666-donor mean. The classifier was reported to diagnose cytomegalovirus status with high specificity and sensitivity in both the original and validation cohorts. HLA typing was unavailable for some donors at each locus, so association tests used only the typed subset. While some public TCRs were present in many individuals, most TCR sequences turned up only very rarely across donors. In a later analysis, the rate of TCR association differed among HLA loci, with DRB1 alleles having the most associated TCRs and HLA-C alleles having the fewest. A further reported finding was that TCR beta sequences accurately predicted the HLA-A and HLA-B alleles for most subjects in the first cohort. According to a later analysis, most CMV-associated TCR beta chains appeared to be HLA-restricted, and the HLA associations seemed to be driven largely by CMV exposure. Correlated functional status among segregating V segments might reflect linkage disequilibrium, but an unknown experimental factor could not be ruled out. In the study, approximately 160 TCR beta chains were listed as associated with cytomegalovirus. In a later analysis, HLA-associated TCR beta chains showed more clonal expansion and lower generation probabilities than non-associated chains that were equally common. The earlier analysis of approximately 590 of the donors excluded fewer than 20 rarely observed V segments, including chromosome 9 orphons, because counts were too low. A few of the identified cytomegalovirus-associated TCR beta chains were confirmed in vitro to be specific for cytomegalovirus antigens. In an earlier analysis of 587 of the donors, most TCR beta V segments were observed in productive rearrangements about 90% or about 30% of the time, broadly matching IMGT annotations.

On this clone itself: What antigen it recognizes has not been identified. Relative to the germline gene, one junction end is altered; a read error may explain this.

Library construction relied on the immunoSEQ multiplex PCR assay. The multiplex PCR relied on a mix of 60 forward primers for TCR Vbeta segments and 13 reverse primers for TCR Jbeta segments. A multiplex PCR assay on genomic DNA amplified the CDR3 region of rearranged TCR beta genes. On the Illumina HiSeq System, the amplified TCR beta libraries were sequenced as 87-base-pair reads. Concerning the study's data processing: A later analysis counted tens of millions of unique TCR beta chains across the 600 to 850 repertoires, and some 11 million of these chains were shared by at least two donors. A nearest-neighbor algorithm error-corrected the raw reads and collapsed the reads into unique sequences, merging closely related sequences to remove PCR and sequencing errors. To assign V, D and J gene segments, CDR3 sequences were aligned to IMGT reference sequences. For a sequence to be retained, a match of at least six nucleotides to both a V gene segment and a J gene segment was required. Rearrangements were classified as productive when the CDR3 lacked stop codons and remained in frame with V and J, and all other rearrangements were classified as non-productive. Following IMGT convention, CDR3 was defined as the stretch from the second conserved V-encoded cysteine to the conserved J-encoded phenylalanine. The earlier analysis of 587 of the donors excluded any sequence lacking an unambiguous match to a single V gene segment. An earlier analysis of over 450 of the donors classified V segments as functional when productive rearrangements were above 56.7% and as segregating when the standard deviation between donors was above 5%. A statistical classification framework was built to diagnose cytomegalovirus status from the catalog of TCR beta chain sequences. In a later analysis, V and J genes were assigned by comparing TCR nucleotide sequences against IMGT/GENE-DB human TR gene sequences. In a later analysis, CDR3 sequences and most-parsimonious VDJ recombination scenarios were assigned using the TCRdist pipeline. In a later analysis, every TCR beta chain was defined by the combination of its CDR3 amino acid sequence and its V-gene family, and reads without a unique V-gene family were dropped. As a way to deal with suspected cross-contamination and a sequencing artifact, a later analysis dropped hundreds of nucleotide sequences that were highly shared and had low generation probability. For each public chain, a later analysis derived a clonal expansion index from normalized ranks of inferred template counts within each repertoire. In a later analysis, generation probabilities were computed using a VDJ recombination model fitted to out-of-frame rearrangements, and the results were checked against IGoR. In a later analysis, TCR-TCR, TCR-HLA and TCR-CMV co-occurrence was scored with hypergeometric tests, and a repertoire-size bias correction was applied to TCR pairs. A later analysis estimated false discovery rates by permuting HLA or CMV assignments 20 times. In a later analysis, co-occurring TCRs were grouped with DBSCAN, and TCRdist sequence similarity was added when clustering was performed within HLA-allele-positive subsets. Repertoires with fewer than 30,000 or more than 120,000 public chains, plus five repertoires with anomalous nucleotide sharing, were excluded from co-occurrence clustering. TCRdb provides this immuneACCESS table in a form limited to in-frame rearrangements. Some clones are lacking; in checked studies, under half of them reflect an unresolved V gene, and why the rest are absent is not known. The D gene and trimming were derived from the DNA, and the V and J assignments and clone size from that table. The sample table records about 160,000 clones; roughly 80% of these occur just once. Of the sample, under 1.1% is held by the ten largest clones.

In total, 500 to 700 healthy bone marrow donors made up the cohort. At the time of sampling, every cohort member was nominally healthy, though immune exposures that went unrecorded were likely present. The donor tested CMV seronegative, placing the donor among the 350 to 400 seronegative members of the cohort. A peripheral blood sample was provided by each donor, and peripheral blood mononuclear cells were used for TCR beta sequencing. Genomic DNA was extracted from the blood cell samples with the Qiagen DNeasy Blood Extraction Kit. This clonotype was sampled from a man aged 30-40 years in good health and CMV-seronegative. This receptor chain uses TRBV7-9 and TRBJ2-7; matching of 6 bases hints at TRBD2 as the D gene. The sequenced sample was PBMCs. This receptor has the CDR3 CSSSKGLYEQYF. The DNA sequence is as follows: TGTTCCAGCAGCAAAGGACTATACGAGCAGTACTTC.